A selection of T cell receptor beta chains follows, all from one sample in a study of cytomegalovirus exposure and HLA in healthy donors. This table comes from immunoSEQ multiplex PCR, and its TCRdb copy is limited to in-frame clones, with some not included. This table holds 140,000 or so clones, approximately 79% found once. The sequenced sample was PBMCs. Receptors originate from a man in his late teens or twenties in good health and CMV-seropositive. The CDR3 runs from the conserved cysteine through the conserved F or W. Each record gives: clone size, CDR3 length, J gene, D gene, V gene, CDR3 protein, CDR3 DNA. The D gene is left open where the match is weak. Clone sizes are given selectively: once, few, many, or a class where the clone is expanded.

size: .; length: 13; J: TRBJ2-1; D: .; V: TRBV29-1; CDR3: CSVGGIGGKEQFF; DNA: TGCAGCGTGGGGGGAATAGGAGGAAAGGAGCAGTTCTTC
size: .; length: 13; J: TRBJ1-1; D: .; V: TRBV10-3; CDR3: CATGDTLNTEAFF; DNA: TGTGCCACCGGGGACACGTTGAACACTGAAGCTTTCTTT
size: .; length: 16; J: TRBJ1-5; D: .; V: TRBV18; CDR3: CASSPPMGHNGQPQHF; DNA: TGTGCCAGCTCACCACCCATGGGCCATAATGGCCAGCCCCAGCATTTT
size: .; length: 15; J: TRBJ1-6; D: .; V: TRBV4-2; CDR3: CASSQKSSYNSPLHF; DNA: TGTGCCAGCAGCCAGAAGAGCTCCTATAATTCACCCCTCCACTTT
size: .; length: 14; J: TRBJ2-3; D: .; V: TRBV28; CDR3: CASSRRISTDTQYF; DNA: TGTGCCAGCAGTCGGCGGATCAGCACAGATACGCAGTATTTT
size: .; length: 15; J: TRBJ1-1; D: TRBD1; V: TRBV5-1; CDR3: CASSVQGQGNTEAFF; DNA: TGCGCCAGCAGCGTACAAGGACAGGGGAACACTGAAGCTTTCTTT
size: .; length: 21; J: TRBJ2-3; D: TRBD2; V: TRBV2; CDR3: CASHRGGGGPVAGASTDTQYF; DNA: TGTGCCAGCCACCGAGGGGGGGGCGGTCCGGTAGCGGGGGCCAGCACAGATACGCAGTATTTT
size: few; length: 11; J: TRBJ2-5; D: .; V: TRBV19; CDR3: CASSNEETQYF; DNA: TGTGCCAGTAGTAATGAGGAGACCCAGTACTTC
size: .; length: 13; J: TRBJ2-1; D: .; V: TRBV5-1; CDR3: CASSFFGNNEQFF; DNA: TGCGCCAGCAGCTTTTTCGGGAACAATGAGCAGTTCTTC
size: .; length: 12; J: TRBJ1-2; D: .; V: TRBV11-2; CDR3: CASSLDRSGYTF; DNA: TGTGCCAGCAGCTTAGATCGGTCAGGCTACACCTTC
size: .; length: 14; J: TRBJ2-7; D: TRBD2; V: TRBV29-1; CDR3: CSVVERETSYEQYF; DNA: TGCAGCGTTGTGGAGCGGGAGACGTCCTACGAGCAGTACTTC
size: .; length: 17; J: TRBJ2-3; D: .; V: TRBV7-6; CDR3: CASSLVTGVVGRDTQYF; DNA: TGTGCCAGCAGCTTAGTGACGGGGGTGGTGGGTCGAGATACGCAGTATTTT
size: once; length: 15; J: TRBJ1-5; D: .; V: TRBV6-5; CDR3: CASSYSRDSNQPQHF; DNA: TGTGCCAGCAGTTACTCCAGGGATAGCAATCAGCCCCAGCATTTT
size: .; length: 14; J: TRBJ2-3; D: .; V: TRBV14; CDR3: CASSPQLRTDTQYF; DNA: TGTGCCAGCAGCCCCCAACTGCGGACAGATACGCAGTATTTT
size: .; length: 14; J: TRBJ1-3; D: .; V: TRBV4-1; CDR3: CASSASGSGNTIYF; DNA: TGCGCCAGCAGCGCGAGTGGGAGTGGAAACACCATATATTTT
size: few; length: 14; J: TRBJ1-1; D: TRBD1; V: TRBV7-2; CDR3: CASSSTTGVTEAFF; DNA: TGTGCCAGCAGCTCCACCACAGGGGTCACTGAAGCTTTCTTT
size: .; length: 14; J: TRBJ2-1; D: .; V: TRBV9; CDR3: CASSPQPSLNEQFF; DNA: TGTGCCAGCAGCCCACAACCTAGTCTAAATGAGCAGTTCTTC
size: .; length: 14; J: TRBJ2-7; D: TRBD1; V: TRBV19; CDR3: CASSSTGGPYEQYF; DNA: TGTGCCAGTAGTAGCACAGGGGGTCCCTACGAGCAGTACTTC
size: .; length: 14; J: TRBJ1-2; D: .; V: TRBV6-1; CDR3: CASTRGGGGYGYTF; DNA: TGTGCCAGCACCAGGGGCGGGGGCGGCTATGGCTACACCTTC
size: .; length: 13; J: TRBJ2-7; D: .; V: TRBV7-9; CDR3: CASSLQSETEQYF; DNA: TGTGCCAGCAGCTTACAAAGCGAGACCGAGCAGTACTTC
size: .; length: 16; J: TRBJ2-3; D: .; V: TRBV7-8; CDR3: CASSFSGTPSTDTQYF; DNA: TGTGCCAGCAGCTTCTCCGGGACACCCAGCACAGATACGCAGTATTTT
size: .; length: 18; J: TRBJ1-5; D: TRBD1; V: TRBV2; CDR3: CASSDSFIHRGRNQPQHF; DNA: TGTGCCAGCAGTGATTCGTTCATCCACAGGGGAAGGAATCAGCCCCAGCATTTT
size: .; length: 15; J: TRBJ2-2; D: .; V: TRBV28; CDR3: CASSPAGSNTGELFF; DNA: TGTGCCAGCAGTCCTGCGGGATCGAACACCGGGGAGCTGTTTTTT
size: .; length: 18; J: TRBJ2-2; D: TRBD1; V: TRBV5-6; CDR3: CASSLSPGTGGLTGELFF; DNA: TGTGCCAGCAGCTTAAGCCCAGGGACAGGGGGCTTGACCGGGGAGCTGTTTTTT
size: .; length: 14; J: TRBJ2-1; D: .; V: TRBV5-1; CDR3: CASSPDRPGGEQFF; DNA: TGCGCCAGCAGCCCGGACCGCCCCGGAGGTGAGCAGTTCTTC
size: .; length: 13; J: TRBJ2-1; D: .; V: TRBV28; CDR3: CASGGFHYNEQFF; DNA: TGTGCCAGCGGCGGATTCCACTACAATGAGCAGTTCTTC
size: once; length: 13; J: TRBJ2-1; D: .; V: TRBV6-4; CDR3: CASSDFAGYPEFF; DNA: TGTGCCAGCAGTGACTTTGCGGGGTACCCGGAGTTCTTC
size: .; length: 15; J: TRBJ2-6; D: .; V: TRBV6-6; CDR3: CASSYSHSGANVLTF; DNA: TGTGCCAGCAGTTATTCCCACTCTGGGGCCAACGTCCTGACTTTC
size: .; length: 15; J: TRBJ1-2; D: .; V: TRBV7-2; CDR3: CASSLGGSTNYGYTF; DNA: TGTGCCAGCAGCTTAGGGGGCTCTACTAACTATGGCTACACCTTC
size: .; length: 13; J: TRBJ1-1; D: .; V: TRBV19; CDR3: CASSIGRGAEAFF; DNA: TGTGCCAGTAGTATAGGTCGGGGGGCTGAAGCTTTCTTT
size: .; length: 15; J: TRBJ2-1; D: TRBD1; V: TRBV9; CDR3: CASSSRGGTYNEQFF; DNA: TGTGCCAGCAGCTCCCGAGGGGGCACTTACAATGAGCAGTTCTTC
size: .; length: 15; J: TRBJ2-7; D: TRBD1; V: TRBV15; CDR3: CATSRGEQGAYEQYF; DNA: TGTGCCACCAGCAGAGGGGAACAGGGGGCCTACGAGCAGTACTTC
size: .; length: 15; J: TRBJ2-3; D: .; V: TRBV2; CDR3: CASSRRDGGTDTQYF; DNA: TGTGCCAGCTCCCGGAGGGACGGAGGCACAGATACGCAGTATTTT
size: .; length: 13; J: TRBJ2-7; D: .; V: TRBV18; CDR3: CASSPPGAYEQYF; DNA: TGTGCCAGCTCACCCCCGGGGGCCTACGAGCAGTACTTC
size: .; length: 18; J: TRBJ2-1; D: TRBD1; V: TRBV15; CDR3: CATSVLLGLTGSYNEQFF; DNA: TGTGCCACCAGCGTCCTACTGGGGTTGACAGGGTCCTACAATGAGCAGTTCTTC
size: .; length: 14; J: TRBJ2-2; D: .; V: TRBV10-3; CDR3: CAIRRQGNTGELFF; DNA: TGTGCCATCAGGAGGCAGGGAAACACCGGGGAGCTGTTTTTT
size: .; length: 17; J: TRBJ1-2; D: TRBD1; V: TRBV29-1; CDR3: CSVEVRDRGRANYGYTF; DNA: TGCAGCGTTGAGGTCCGGGACAGGGGCCGAGCTAACTATGGCTACACCTTC
size: .; length: 14; J: TRBJ2-5; D: .; V: TRBV12-5; CDR3: CASGLVPGPKTQYF; DNA: TGTGCTAGTGGTTTGGTACCGGGTCCCAAGACCCAGTACTTC
size: .; length: 14; J: TRBJ2-3; D: .; V: TRBV4-1; CDR3: CASSQVRAGDTQYF; DNA: TGCGCCAGCAGCCAAGTGAGGGCTGGAGATACGCAGTATTTT
size: few; length: 10; J: TRBJ2-7; D: .; V: TRBV6-1; CDR3: CASSLYEQYF; DNA: TGTGCCAGCAGTTTATACGAGCAGTACTTC
size: .; length: 19; J: TRBJ2-1; D: TRBD2; V: TRBV7-2; CDR3: CASRRYLGLAGGPIDEQFF; DNA: TGTGCCAGCAGGCGTTACCTCGGACTAGCGGGAGGGCCTATTGATGAGCAGTTCTTC
size: .; length: 14; J: TRBJ1-2; D: TRBD1; V: TRBV28; CDR3: CASSSPGTAFGYTF; DNA: TGTGCCAGCAGTTCCCCCGGGACAGCCTTCGGCTACACCTTC
size: .; length: 15; J: TRBJ2-1; D: TRBD2; V: TRBV10-3; CDR3: CAISKAGGRLNEQFF; DNA: TGTGCCATCAGTAAAGCGGGGGGGCGCTTAAATGAGCAGTTCTTC
size: few; length: 13; J: TRBJ2-1; D: .; V: TRBV7-2; CDR3: CASSLARASEQFF; DNA: TGTGCCAGCAGCTTAGCGAGGGCATCGGAGCAGTTCTTC
size: .; length: 15; J: TRBJ1-2; D: TRBD1; V: TRBV5-1; CDR3: CASSDRDRGNYGYTF; DNA: TGCGCCAGCAGCGACCGGGACAGGGGGAACTATGGCTACACCTTC
size: .; length: 16; J: TRBJ2-5; D: TRBD1; V: TRBV6-5; CDR3: CASSFAGTGGFETQYF; DNA: TGTGCCAGCAGTTTCGCCGGGACAGGGGGTTTTGAGACCCAGTACTTC
size: .; length: 14; J: TRBJ1-2; D: TRBD1; V: TRBV25-1; CDR3: CASSASDRVHGYTF; DNA: TGTGCCAGCAGTGCCTCGGACAGGGTACATGGCTACACCTTC
size: .; length: 14; J: TRBJ2-5; D: .; V: TRBV7-2; CDR3: CASSLGAGRETQYF; DNA: TGTGCCAGCAGCTTAGGTGCGGGTAGGGAGACCCAGTACTTC
size: few; length: 17; J: TRBJ2-7; D: TRBD1; V: TRBV4-1; CDR3: CASSQFTGQGAIYEQYF; DNA: TGCGCCAGCAGCCAGTTCACGGGACAGGGTGCTATCTACGAGCAGTACTTC
size: .; length: 14; J: TRBJ1-5; D: .; V: TRBV15; CDR3: CATSPRGTIQPQHF; DNA: TGTGCCACCAGCCCCCGAGGGACTATTCAGCCCCAGCATTTT
size: .; length: 13; J: TRBJ1-1; D: .; V: TRBV19; CDR3: CASSIDWSTEAFF; DNA: TGTGCCAGTAGTATAGATTGGAGCACTGAAGCTTTCTTT
size: .; length: 14; J: TRBJ2-2; D: TRBD1; V: TRBV28; CDR3: CATRTGANTGELFF; DNA: TGTGCCACCAGGACAGGGGCGAACACCGGGGAGCTGTTTTTT
size: .; length: 14; J: TRBJ2-2; D: TRBD1; V: TRBV29-1; CDR3: CSASWDRESRELFF; DNA: TGCAGCGCTTCGTGGGACAGGGAGAGTAGGGAGCTGTTTTTT
size: .; length: 15; J: TRBJ2-7; D: .; V: TRBV7-2; CDR3: CASSLGLPSSYEQYF; DNA: TGTGCCAGCAGCTTAGGCTTGCCTAGCTCCTACGAGCAGTACTTC